A single sample is the source of the 32 T cell receptor beta chains below, sequenced in a study of blood T cell repertoires in COVID-19. Sequencing was performed with immunoSEQ multiplex PCR; in TCRdb, only in-frame clones are kept and a portion is missing. The sample lists about 56,000 clones; about 91% were seen once. Sequences were obtained from peripheral blood. The receptors originated from a woman aged 55-70 years with COVID-19, enrolled during active disease.

The table lists this clone with a count of one. Here the CDR3 DNA reads TGTGCCAGCAGCTCAGGTCGGCGGGGACAAGAGACCCAGTACTTC. It specifies CASSSGRRGQETQYF. The chain recombines TRBV13 with TRBJ2-5; maybe TRBD2 (6 bases). Trimming removed 4 bases at V and 2 bases at J, with 14 bases between. CDR3 length equals 15 residues. The germline gives CDR1 PRHDT, CDR2 FYEKMQ (reference sequence).

This CDR3 reads CASSESDRGGTDTQYF. As DNA, the CDR3 is TGCGCCAGCAGTGAGTCTGACAGGGGGGGCACAGATACGCAGTATTTT. The gene calls are TRBV10-1 and TRBJ2-3, with 9 nucleotides matching TRBD1. With 0 bases clipped from V and 1 base from J, the junction kept 2 bases outside the gene matches. Germline values: CDR1 WNHNN, CDR2 SYGVQD (reference sequence). The CDR3 is made up of 16 amino acids.

The genes are TRBV13 and TRBJ1-2, with D possibly matching TRBD1 (6 bases). Germline V gene data show CDR1 as PRHDT and CDR2 as FYEKMQ (reference sequence). This CDR3 has 15 residues. V was cut by 4 bases and J by 4 bases, with 16 bases left in between. CDR3 coding DNA: TGTGCCAGCAGCTCTTACTCACAGGGTACCTATGGCTACACCTTC. Its translation is CASSSYSQGTYGYTF. Full variable domain (rest looked up from reference TRBV13 and TRBJ1-2): AAGVIQSPRHLIKEKRETATLKCYPIPRHDTVYWYQQGPGQDPQFLISFYEKMQSDKGSIPDRFSAQQFSDYHSELNMSSLELGDSALYFCASSSYSQGTYGYTFGSGTRLTVV.

The gene calls are TRBV2 and TRBJ2-2; D gene uncertain. V was trimmed by 2 bases and J by 5 bases, leaving 9 bases between them. CDR1 and CDR2 from the germline V gene are SNHLY and FYNNEI. The CDR3 runs to 14 residues. CDR3 nucleotide sequence: TGTGCCAGCAGTGAAACATACAGTACCGGGGAGCTGTTTTTT. This translates into CASSETYSTGELFF.

The V call is TRBV30, the J call TRBJ2-7, with D hard to call. Germline CDR1 reads GTSNPN; CDR2 reads SVGIG (reference sequence). This CDR3 region has 13 residues. Between the trimmed V and J ends, which lost 2 bases and 2 bases, there was a span of 10 bases. In DNA form, the CDR3 reads TGTGCCTGGAGTAAACAGTCCCCCTACGAGCAGTACTTC. This codes for CAWSKQSPYEQYF. Based on the CDR3 plus reference TRBV30 and TRBJ2-7, the full variable domain is SQTIHQWPATLVQPVGSPLSLECTVEGTSNPNLYWYRQAAGRGLQLLFYSVGIGQISSEVPQNLSASRPQDRQFILSSKKLLLSDSGFYLCAWSKQSPYEQYFGPGTRLTVT.

This chain uses TRBV6-6 with TRBJ1-3, with D possibly matching TRBD1 (5 bases). Germline CDR1 MNHNY, CDR2 SVGAGI (reference sequence). The CDR3 consists of 13 residues. The V end lost 10 bases, the J end lost 0 bases, and 10 bases lay between the germline ends. CDR3 residues: CAIETDSGNTIYF. The DNA for the CDR3 is TGTGCCATCGAGACAGACTCTGGAAACACCATATATTTT.

This rearrangement joins TRBV24-1 to TRBJ2-2; D unresolved. CDR3 length: 13 residues. Germline V lookup: CDR1 KGHDR, CDR2 SFDVKD. V was trimmed by 3 bases and J by 4 bases, leaving 5 bases between them. In DNA form, the CDR3 reads TGTGCCACCAGTGATGTGAGCACCGGGGAGCTGTTTTTT. Protein sequence: CATSDVSTGELFF.

This clone was counted a single time. This chain joins TRBV7-8 and TRBJ2-3, with D possibly being TRBD1 (5 bases). Germline loops: CDR1 SGHVS, CDR2 FQNEAQ. The V gene lost 0 bases and the J gene lost 3 bases, with 10 bases spanning the gap. CDR3 length: 15 residues. CDR3 protein: CASSLARVATDTQYF. The CDR3 DNA reads as TGTGCCAGCAGCTTAGCCAGGGTGGCGACAGATACGCAGTATTTT.

The rearrangement uses TRBV6-5 and TRBJ2-1; 9 bases are a match to TRBD1. This CDR3 has 14 residues. Trimming removed 7 bases from V and 6 bases from J; junction bases left unmatched: 7. Germline-derived CDR1 and CDR2 are MNHEY and SVGAGI. CDR3 residues: CASKDRGSGNEQFF. The CDR3 nucleotides are TGTGCCAGCAAGGACAGGGGTTCTGGCAATGAGCAGTTCTTC.

The chain is built from TRBV7-8 and TRBJ1-5; no clear D. The CDR3 loop spans 13 amino acids. The V gene lost 0 bases and the J gene lost 5 bases, with 5 bases spanning the gap. Germline-derived CDR1 and CDR2 are SGHVS and FQNEAQ. In DNA form, the CDR3 reads TGTGCCAGCAGCTTAGCACAATATCAGCCCCAGCATTTT. This gives the protein CASSLAQYQPQHF.

This clone was detected only a few times. The chain employs TRBV7-9 and TRBJ2-3; D unclear. CDR3 length: 15 residues. Germline loops: CDR1 SEHNR, CDR2 FQNEAQ (reference sequence). Trimming stripped 1 base from V and 4 bases from J, with 12 bases between. This CDR3 is CASSLVGARADTQYF. The CDR3 bases are TGTGCCAGCAGCTTAGTTGGAGCACGGGCAGATACGCAGTATTTT.

This rearrangement joins TRBV30 to TRBJ1-6; D ambiguous. The CDR3 runs to 15 residues. Germline lookup yields CDR1 GTSNPN and CDR2 SVGIG (reference sequence). V lost 3 bases, J lost 6 bases, and 15 bases lay in between. The chain's CDR3 is CAWRLGSSSNSPLHF. As DNA, the CDR3 is TGTGCCTGGAGGCTGGGGAGTTCGAGTAATTCACCCCTCCACTTT. The complete variable domain, with remaining parts taken from reference TRBV30 and TRBJ1-6, reads SQTIHQWPATLVQPVGSPLSLECTVEGTSNPNLYWYRQAAGRGLQLLFYSVGIGQISSEVPQNLSASRPQDRQFILSSKKLLLSDSGFYLCAWRLGSSSNSPLHFGNGTRLTVT.

V and J are TRBV19 and TRBJ1-5; D remains ambiguous. The CDR3 is 14 residues long. V was cut by 7 bases and J by 0 bases, with 10 bases left in between. Germline V CDR1 and CDR2: LNHDA, SQIVND (reference sequence). The CDR3, as DNA: TGTGCCAGTAAGGAGGCCAATAGCAATCAGCCCCAGCATTTT. As protein: CASKEANSNQPQHF.

This clone showed up just once. CDR3 DNA: TGCGCCAGCAGCTTAGGGGGTTGGACAGATACGCAGTATTTT. Its translation: CASSLGGWTDTQYF. The chain couples TRBV5-1 to TRBJ2-3, with a weak D call TRBD1 (6 bases). There are 14 residues in the CDR3. Germline values: CDR1 SGHRS, CDR2 YFSETQ. V lost 2 bases to trimming and J lost 3 bases, with 10 bases between them. Looking up the rest from reference TRBV5-1 and TRBJ2-3 gives the full variable domain: KAGVTQTPRYLIKTRGQQVTLSCSPISGHRSVSWYQQTPGQGLQFLFEYFSETQRNKGNFPGRFSGRQFSNSRSEMNVSTLELGDSALYLCASSLGGWTDTQYFGPGTRLTVL.

The rearrangement joins TRBV10-2 to TRBJ2-7; 9 bases are a match to TRBD1. The length of the CDR3 is 14 residues. Germline V gene lookup returns CDR1 WSHSY and CDR2 SAAADI. V lost 0 bases, J lost 3 bases, and 0 bases stayed unmatched. This CDR3 reads CASSESTGGYEQYF. In DNA form, the CDR3 reads TGCGCCAGCAGTGAGTCGACAGGGGGCTACGAGCAGTACTTC.

The CDR3 reads CASSLGGGNSPLHF. The DNA for the CDR3 is TGTGCCAGCAGCCTCGGCGGCGGAAATTCACCCCTCCACTTT. The chain carries TRBV7-8 and TRBJ1-6; D is undetermined. V lost 5 bases and J lost 7, with 12 bases in between. Germline V gene lookup returns CDR1 SGHVS and CDR2 FQNEAQ. The CDR3 has 14 residues.

The chain carries TRBV4-3 and TRBJ2-1; 10 bases agree with TRBD2. Germline-derived CDR1 and CDR2 are LGHNA and YSLEER. The CDR3 consists of 16 residues. Losses at the gene ends were 0 bases for V and 6 bases for J; bases not matched to a gene: 5. CDR3 DNA: TGCGCCAGCAGCCAAGATGAACTAGCGGGGTCCAATGAGCAGTTCTTC. It specifies CASSQDELAGSNEQFF.

The rearrangement links TRBV24-1 to TRBJ2-1; D possibly corresponds to TRBD2 (6 bases). The V end lost 4 bases, the J end lost 6 bases, and 18 bases lay between the germline ends. The CDR3 extends over 16 amino acids. CDR1 and CDR2 from the germline V gene are KGHDR and SFDVKD. The CDR3, as DNA: TGTGCCACCAGTGACCCCGCGCCCGAGGAGGGCAATGAGCAGTTCTTC. This gives the protein CATSDPAPEEGNEQFF.

The genes are TRBV2 and TRBJ2-5, with 8 bases matching TRBD2. The CDR3 is made up of 15 amino acids. Losses at the gene ends were 2 bases for V and 5 bases for J; bases not matched to a gene: 7. Germline CDR1 and CDR2: SNHLY and FYNNEI. The CDR3 spells CASSEQRELKETQYF. The CDR3 bases are TGTGCCAGCAGTGAACAGCGGGAGTTGAAGGAGACCCAGTACTTC.

The J gene is TRBJ2-7, the V gene TRBV29-1, with TRBD1 as a possible D gene (5 bases). The V end lost 6 bases, the J end lost 2 bases, and 14 bases lay between the germline ends. Germline V lookup: CDR1 SQVTM, CDR2 ANQGSEA. CDR3 length: 13 residues. The CDR3 spells CSVAGFDPYEQYF. The DNA for the CDR3 is TGCAGCGTCGCAGGGTTTGACCCCTACGAGCAGTACTTC.

The gene calls are TRBV27 and TRBJ2-2; D not certain. Trimming shortened V by 2 bases and J by 1 base, and 11 bases separated the two germline ends. Germline CDR1 is MNHEY and CDR2 is SMNVEV (reference sequence). This CDR3 contains 16 residues. CDR3 DNA: TGTGCCAGCAGTTTAGGGCCGTCTTGGAACACCGGGGAGCTGTTTTTT. Its protein product is CASSLGPSWNTGELFF.

This chain connects TRBV19 to TRBJ1-4, with D possibly matching TRBD1 (5 bases). V dropped 3 bases and J dropped 1 base, with 15 bases sitting between them. CDR3 size: 17 residues. The germline gives CDR1 LNHDA, CDR2 SQIVND (reference sequence). The CDR3 coding sequence is TGTGCCAGTAGTATCGACAGCGCGATCCGAACTAATGAAAAACTGTTTTTT. It yields the protein CASSIDSAIRTNEKLFF. The full variable domain, rest sourced from reference TRBV19 and TRBJ1-4, is DGGITQSPKYLFRKEGQNVTLSCEQNLNHDAMYWYRQDPGQGLRLIYYSQIVNDFQKGDIAEGYSVSREKKESFPLTVTSAQKNPTAFYLCASSIDSAIRTNEKLFFGSGTQLSVL.

The chain links TRBV9 to TRBJ2-7, with no clear D. From germline, CDR1 is SGDLS and CDR2 YYNGEE. Trimming took off 0 bases at V and 6 bases at J, with 16 bases between the two ends. The CDR3 is made up of 15 amino acids. The CDR3, as DNA: TGTGCCAGCAGCGTAGGGGCAGGCCCTTTATCCGAGCAGTACTTC. This translates into CASSVGAGPLSEQYF.

This clone was seen only a few times. The rearrangement uses TRBV7-9 and TRBJ2-7; TRBD2 matches 12 bases. The V gene end was trimmed by 3 bases and the J gene end by 5 bases; junction bases not matched to a gene: 2. Germline loops: CDR1 SEHNR, CDR2 FQNEAQ (reference sequence). The CDR3 sequence is 14 residues long. The CDR3 DNA is TGTGCCAGCAGCTTCCCTAGCGGGAGGGACGAGCAGTACTTC. Translation gives CASSFPSGRDEQYF.

The V and J genes are TRBV12-3 or TRBV12-4 and TRBJ2-3; TRBD2 might be the D (5 bases). Trimming took 6 bases from V and 2 from J, leaving 6 bases between them. The CDR3 covers 12 residues. CDR3 protein: CASSGVTDTQYF. DNA for the CDR3: TGTGCCAGCAGCGGGGTCACAGATACGCAGTATTTT.

This clone was seen a single time. The CDR3 DNA follows: TGTGCCAGTAGTACCACTCGGGACTATCCTAGCACAGATACGCAGTATTTT. Its translation is CASSTTRDYPSTDTQYF. V usage is TRBV19 and J usage is TRBJ2-3, with 7 bases matching TRBD2. Germline V CDR1 and CDR2: LNHDA, SQIVND (reference sequence). CDR3 length: 17 amino acids. V was clipped by 4 bases and J by 0 bases; unmatched bases: 10.

V and J are TRBV7-9 and TRBJ2-1; 11 bases map to TRBD2. The germline V gene has CDR1 SEHNR and CDR2 FQNEAQ (reference sequence). This CDR3 comprises 15 residues. Trimming at V came to 5 bases and at J to 6 bases, leaving 6 bases not matched to a gene. In nucleotides, the CDR3 is TGTGCCAGCAGCCAAACTAGCGGGGGAAGCAATGAGCAGTTCTTC. It translates to CASSQTSGGSNEQFF.

The gene calls are TRBV9 and TRBJ1-2; unclear D gene. CDR3 length equals 13 residues. Germline loops: CDR1 SGDLS, CDR2 YYNGEE. V gave up 2 bases and J gave up 2 bases, with 7 bases separating them. CDR3 amino acids: CASSVRVNYGYTF. CDR3 nucleotides: TGTGCCAGCAGCGTGAGGGTGAACTATGGCTACACCTTC.

The chain joins TRBV25-1 to TRBJ2-2, with unresolved D. Germline loops: CDR1 MGHDK, CDR2 SYGVNS. The CDR3 contains 13 residues. V was cut by 7 bases and J by 4 bases, with 10 bases left in between. The CDR3 DNA sequence: TGTGCCAGCACCGGCCCTAGCACCGGGGAGCTGTTTTTT. Translating gives CASTGPSTGELFF.

There are a few counts of this clone. This chain links TRBV19 with TRBJ1-1; no clear D gene. The CDR3 is 15 residues long. V was trimmed by 5 bases and J by 0 bases, leaving 13 bases between them. CDR1 is LNHDA, CDR2 SQIVND, per germline (reference sequence). The CDR3 is CASSRPTLMNTEAFF. The CDR3 bases are TGTGCCAGTAGTCGCCCTACCCTGATGAACACTGAAGCTTTCTTT.

The chain joins TRBV3-1 (or the pseudogene TRBV3-2) to TRBJ2-1, with TRBD2 matching over 8 bases. Losses at the gene ends were 6 bases for V and 3 bases for J; bases not matched to a gene: 4. The CDR3 covers 14 residues. The germline V gene has CDR1 LGHDT and CDR2 YNNKEL (reference sequence). The CDR3 spells CASRPTSGYNEQFF. CDR3 nucleotide sequence: TGTGCCAGCAGGCCTACTAGCGGCTACAATGAGCAGTTCTTC.

The J gene is TRBJ2-5, the V gene TRBV10-3, with D tentatively TRBD1 (5 bases). Germline V gives CDR1 ENHRY, CDR2 SYGVKD. The CDR3 is 14 amino acids. V was shortened by 3 bases and J by 4 bases, with 12 bases between the two germline ends. CDR3 region: CAISENNGAETQYF. In DNA form, the CDR3 reads TGTGCCATCAGTGAAAACAATGGGGCAGAGACCCAGTACTTC.